The TCR beta chain described here comes from a study of cytomegalovirus exposure and HLA in healthy donors. Study-wide findings and caveats: Across HLA loci, a later analysis found differing TCR association rates, with DRB1 most and HLA-C fewest.

Amplification used 60 Vbeta primers and 13 Jbeta primers. The method was immunoSEQ multiplex PCR; TCRdb's version includes in-frame clones alone and lacks a portion of them. The repertoire holds some 250,000 clones, with around 81% as singletons. This clone was counted once. Its specificity is not known. The CDR3 is made up of 18 amino acids. Per the germline V gene, CDR1 is SGHDT and CDR2 is YYEEEE. J was trimmed by 1 base and V by 4 bases; bases with no gene match: 14. This clonotype originated in an older woman in good health and CMV-seropositive. The chain joins TRBV5-6 to TRBJ1-5, with 7 nucleotides matching TRBD1. Sequenced material: PBMCs. The CDR3 protein is CASSTNKNRGPSNQPQHF. CDR3 DNA sequence: TGTGCCAGCAGCACCAACAAAAACAGGGGTCCGAGCAATCAGCCCCAGCATTTT.